This T cell receptor (beta chain) appears in the sequencing data of a study of regulatory T cells in long-lasting Graves disease. Findings and caveats of the study: Persistent Graves' cases showed lower TCR diversity than newly diagnosed cases. Persistent patients shared 2,500 to 3,000 public clonotypes among themselves. Newly diagnosed patients shared fewer, at roughly 970.

This sample's time point: persistent/refractory GD, antithyroid drugs over 5 years with positive TRAb. The TCR library was made from RNA that had been extracted from PBMCs in TRIzol. Germline CDR1 LGHDT, CDR2 YNNKEL (reference sequence). The CDR3 consists of 15 residues. V was clipped by 2 bases and J by 6 bases; unmatched bases: 6. For TCR beta, libraries came from iRepertoire HTBI primers and Arm-PCR of CDR3 regions. Original data processing: Throughout the samples, researchers identified roughly 60 TRBV and roughly 13 TRBJ segments. Each CDR3 protein gets one entry after TCRdb re-called the multiplex PCR reads with MiXCR. The V and J calls were determined by TCRdb, not by the authors. Of 650,000 to 700,000 distinct CDR3 sequences in the sample, about 32% were seen once. As concerns this clonotype: The antigen is unknown.

This TCR came from a female donor with Graves disease. This specimen was peripheral blood mononuclear cells (PBMCs), taken when the disease was refractory, from a patient treated with antithyroid drugs. The chain employs TRBV3-1 and TRBJ2-1; 8 bases align to TRBD2. Written as DNA, the CDR3 is TGTGCCAGCAGCCAACAGAGCGGGAGCGGCAATGAGCAGTTCTTC. This codes for CASSQQSGSGNEQFF.